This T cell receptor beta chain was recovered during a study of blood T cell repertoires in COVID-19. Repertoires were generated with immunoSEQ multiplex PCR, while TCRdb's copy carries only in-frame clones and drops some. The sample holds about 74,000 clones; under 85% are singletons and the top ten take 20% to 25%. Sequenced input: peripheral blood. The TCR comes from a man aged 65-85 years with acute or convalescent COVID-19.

The CDR3 spells CASAGLAGGYTGELFF. The CDR3 coding sequence is TGTGCCAGCGCGGGGTTAGCGGGAGGATACACCGGGGAGCTGTTTTTT. The V gene is TRBV7-3, the J gene TRBJ2-2, with 10 bases fitting TRBD2. V was clipped by 8 bases and J by 3 bases; unmatched bases: 9. The CDR3 extends over 16 amino acids. The germline V gene encodes CDR1 SGHTA and CDR2 FQGTGA.